What follows are 16 T cell receptor beta chains derived from one specimen sequenced in a study of radiation and T cells in renal cell carcinoma. Time point indicated: blood 2 weeks post-SBRT. Treatment noted: 15 Gy SBRT to primary tumor, nephrectomy 4 weeks later. Sequenced by immunoSEQ multiplex PCR; TCRdb stores in-frame clones only, minus some. The sample lists tens of thousands of clones, approximately 86% seen once, with approximately 22% in the top ten. The starting material was blood, obtained from a patient whose treatment included radiotherapy and nephrectomy. The receptors derive from a woman between 45 and 60 years old with renal cell carcinoma.

This clone was counted once. This chain connects TRBV9 to TRBJ1-5; 7 nucleotides match TRBD1. CDR3 size: 15 residues. From germline, CDR1 is SGDLS and CDR2 YYNGEE. Losses at the gene ends were 4 bases for V and 6 bases for J; bases not matched to a gene: 10. In DNA, the CDR3 is TGTGCCAGCAGCACCGGGACCCAGGGGGGTCAGCCCCAGCATTTT. It yields the protein CASSTGTQGGQPQHF.

This chain uses TRBV30 with TRBJ1-5, with 7 bases that match TRBD1. This CDR3 spans 15 amino acids. Trimming at V came to 0 bases and at J to 6 bases, leaving 8 bases not matched to a gene. CDR1 GTSNPN and CDR2 SVGIG come from the germline V gene (reference sequence). The CDR3 reads CAWSVLSGGVQPQHF. DNA of the CDR3: TGTGCCTGGAGTGTACTCTCAGGGGGGGTTCAGCCCCAGCATTTT.

This rearrangement joins TRBV6-5 to TRBJ1-6; D uncertain. Looked up from germline, CDR1 is MNHEY and CDR2 is SVGAGI. The length of the CDR3 is 15 residues. The V gene lost 0 bases and the J gene lost 6 bases, with 9 bases spanning the gap. The CDR3 spells CASSYSKGGNSPLHF. The CDR3 coding sequence is TGTGCCAGCAGTTACTCAAAGGGTGGTAATTCACCCCTCCACTTT.

V gene TRBV19 combines with J gene TRBJ1-2, with D tentatively TRBD1 (5 bases). CDR1 is LNHDA, CDR2 SQIVND, per germline (reference sequence). V lost 3 bases and J lost 6, with 14 bases in between. The CDR3 has 14 residues. This chain's CDR3 is CASSIQGGSHGYTF. DNA of the CDR3: TGTGCCAGTAGTATCCAGGGAGGGTCGCATGGCTACACCTTC.

V is TRBV7-2 and J is TRBJ2-2, with unresolved D. Germline V CDR1 and CDR2: SGHTA, FQGNSA. There are 15 residues in the CDR3. V lost 1 base and J lost 2, with 8 bases in between. CDR3 DNA: TGTGCCAGCAGCTTAGTCCCCGTAAACACCGGGGAGCTGTTTTTT. This encodes CASSLVPVNTGELFF. Based on the CDR3 plus reference TRBV7-2 and TRBJ2-2, the full variable domain is GAGVSQSPSNKVTEKGKDVELRCDPISGHTALYWYRQSLGQGLEFLIYFQGNSAPDKSGLPSDRFSAERTGGSVSTLTIQRTQQEDSAVYLCASSLVPVNTGELFFGEGSRLTVL.

The gene calls are TRBV5-4 and TRBJ2-3, with 12 bases that match TRBD2. The CDR3 is 16 amino acids. The germline V gene has CDR1 SGHNT and CDR2 YYREEE (reference sequence). The trim removed 4 bases at V and 2 bases at J, leaving 5 bases unmatched. The CDR3 DNA follows: TGTGCCAGCAGCGTCGGACTAGCGGGATTCACAGATACGCAGTATTTT. Residues: CASSVGLAGFTDTQYF.

J is TRBJ1-4 and V is TRBV25-1, with D tentatively TRBD1 (6 bases). The CDR3 contains 16 residues. Germline lookup yields CDR1 MGHDK and CDR2 SYGVNS. V was cut by 3 bases and J by 4 bases, with 15 bases left in between. CDR3 loop: CASSDLHGQYNEKLFF. The DNA of the CDR3 is TGTGCCAGCAGTGACCTACACGGACAGTATAATGAAAAACTGTTTTTT.

This clone was recorded once. The chain recombines TRBV2 with TRBJ1-1, with D perhaps matching TRBD1 (5 bases). V lost 5 bases to trimming and J lost 10 bases, with 20 bases between them. The CDR3 runs 14 residues. Germline values: CDR1 SNHLY, CDR2 FYNNEI. This chain's CDR3 is CASSSGLGSGGAFF. CDR3 DNA sequence: TGTGCCAGCAGTTCGGGACTCGGCAGCGGGGGAGCTTTCTTT.

The V and J genes are TRBV7-2 and TRBJ2-7, with D perhaps matching TRBD1 (6 bases). The ends were cut back, 6 bases at V and 3 bases at J, with 12 bases in the middle. CDR1 and CDR2 from the germline V gene are SGHTA and FQGNSA. The CDR3 is 13 residues long. The CDR3 here is CASSLGTNYEQYF. The CDR3 coding sequence is TGTGCCAGCAGTTTGGGGACAAACTACGAGCAGTACTTC.

There are a few counts of this clone. The chain combines TRBV19 with TRBJ2-7; 9 bases are a match to TRBD1. Germline V CDR1 and CDR2: LNHDA, SQIVND (reference sequence). V shed 5 bases, J shed 6 bases, and the junction held 11 bases outside the gene matches. This CDR3 has 15 amino acids. Here the CDR3 reads CASSYGTGSGSEQYF. CDR3 in DNA: TGTGCCAGTAGTTACGGGACAGGGTCAGGATCCGAGCAGTACTTC.

The J gene is TRBJ2-7, the V gene TRBV4-3; D is ambiguous. This CDR3 region has 13 residues. Deletions cut 0 bases from V and 6 bases from J, with 9 bases between. Germline values: CDR1 LGHNA, CDR2 YSLEER. The CDR3: CASSQDWNSEQYF. DNA for the CDR3: TGCGCCAGCAGCCAAGATTGGAATAGCGAGCAGTACTTC.

The chain carries TRBV7-9 and TRBJ2-1; 7 nucleotides match TRBD2. V was pared by 3 bases and J by 8 bases, with 16 bases of the junction left unmatched. The CDR3 is 17 amino acids. Germline assignment: CDR1 SEHNR and CDR2 FQNEAQ (reference sequence). CDR3 residues: CASSFVRESLFTDEQFF. The DNA for the CDR3 is TGTGCCAGCAGCTTTGTGCGGGAGAGTCTCTTCACCGATGAGCAGTTCTTC.

Here the CDR3 DNA reads TGTGCCAGTAGTGGGTCTAGCGGGAGCACAGATACGCAGTATTTT. This translates into CASSGSSGSTDTQYF. The chain combines TRBV19 with TRBJ2-3; TRBD2 matches 8 bases. The ends lost 5 bases at V and 0 bases at J; junction bases unmatched: 4. The germline V gene has CDR1 LNHDA and CDR2 SQIVND (reference sequence). This CDR3 is built from 15 residues. The entire variable domain, with the rest obtained from reference TRBV19 and TRBJ2-3, is as follows: DGGITQSPKYLFRKEGQNVTLSCEQNLNHDAMYWYRQDPGQGLRLIYYSQIVNDFQKGDIAEGYSVSREKKESFPLTVTSAQKNPTAFYLCASSGSSGSTDTQYFGPGTRLTVL.

This clone was seen a single time. This chain connects TRBV12-5 to TRBJ1-2; D not resolved. CDR1 is LGHNT and CDR2 is FRNRAP in the germline V gene. Trimming took 1 base from V and 2 from J, leaving 5 bases between them. The CDR3 contains 13 residues. The CDR3 bases are TGTGCTAGTGGTTTGGGACGGAACTATGGCTACACCTTC. Protein sequence: CASGLGRNYGYTF.

J is TRBJ2-3 and V is TRBV7-9, with no clear D. The V and J ends lost 4 bases and 8 bases respectively, with 13 bases between them. The CDR3 spans 13 residues. Per the germline V gene, CDR1 is SEHNR and CDR2 is FQNEAQ (reference sequence). The CDR3: CASSSSTWGTQYF. The CDR3 DNA is TGTGCCAGCAGCTCCTCCACATGGGGTACGCAGTATTTT. Complete variable domain (other parts from reference TRBV7-9 and TRBJ2-3): DTGVSQNPRHKITKRGQNVTFRCDPISEHNRLYWYRQTLGQGPEFLTYFQNEAQLEKSRLLSDRFSAERPKGSFSTLEIQRTEQGDSAMYLCASSSSTWGTQYFGPGTRLTVL.

The gene calls are TRBV29-1 and TRBJ1-3; tentatively, D is TRBD1 (6 bases). CDR3 length: 12 residues. Looked up from germline, CDR1 is SQVTM and CDR2 is ANQGSEA. Trimming removed 4 bases at V and 4 bases at J, with 8 bases between. The CDR3 DNA reads as TGCAGCGTTGCAGGGGAAGGAAACACCATATATTTT. Its translation: CSVAGEGNTIYF.